This T cell receptor (beta chain) was recovered during a study of T cell responses to AZD1222 COVID-19 vaccine. Study-level results: Among the donors, most were white British and more were female, and clonal diversity was possibly underestimated. Only 5 or 6 people who got AZD1222 tested seropositive at baseline.

Germline V gene sequence: CDR1 LGHDT, CDR2 YNNKEL (reference sequence). The CDR3 consists of 14 residues. The V end lost 5 bases, the J end lost 0 bases, and 8 bases lay between the germline ends. Sequencing was performed with immunoSEQ multiplex PCR; in TCRdb, only in-frame clones are kept and a portion is missing. The table shows about 150,000 clones, with approximately 90% occurring only once. On this clone itself: Its antigen is unidentified.

The material sequenced was peripheral blood, taken on day 0 of AZD1222 vaccination. The receptor's source is an adult in good health. The chain joins TRBV3-1 (or the pseudogene TRBV3-2) to TRBJ1-3; D ambiguous. The CDR3 coding sequence is TGTGCCAGCAGCTCCAAGAGCTCTGGAAACACCATATATTTT. This translates into CASSSKSSGNTIYF.